This T cell receptor (beta chain) was retrieved from a study of cytomegalovirus exposure and HLA in healthy donors. As for the study in general: HLA-typed donors were the source of 83 million or so unique TCRs held in an early data release.

Primers included in the PCR were 60 Vbeta and 13 Jbeta primers. The repertoire was sequenced with immunoSEQ multiplex PCR; TCRdb's copy has only in-frame clones and lacks some. Here the sample spans more than 150,000 clones, 65% to 80% being singletons. The donors gave bone marrow, and they were healthy. This clone appeared a single time. Antigen specificity is unknown. Findings and limits, study-wide: A later analysis linked 15,000 to 20,000 TCR beta sequences to HLA alleles at 0.05 false discovery rate.

CDR3 length: 16 residues. CDR1 and CDR2 (germline): MNHEY, SVGAGI. Trimming stripped 4 bases from V and 3 bases from J, with 18 bases between. The gene calls are TRBV6-5 and TRBJ1-1; D call uncertain. This receptor was identified in a woman in her thirties in good health and CMV-seropositive. The sequenced material came from PBMCs. DNA of the CDR3: TGTGCCAGCAGTTCCCGTGGGCTGGCCATGGACACTGAAGCTTTCTTT. Translated, it gives CASSSRGLAMDTEAFF.